These T cell receptor beta chains were read from a single sample in a study of naive and memory T cell subsets. TCRdb itself ran the UMI-ligation and nested PCR reads through MiXCR, one entry per CDR3 protein. The sample includes around 140,000 distinct CDR3 sequences, 22% of them seen just once. The sequencing sample was made of naive CD4+ T cells from blood. Receptors originate from a human donor in good health. Each CDR3 is given with its conserved first and last residue. A D gene is named only where the DNA matches it firmly. A clone size is listed for some rows: how often the clone was seen (once, few, many), or a class if it is expanded.

d_gene	v_gene	abundance	j_gene	CDR3aa	CDR3nt
.	TRBV20-1	.	TRBJ2-1	CSARGNRVGSYNEQFF	TGCAGTGCTAGAGGGAACAGGGTAGGATCCTACAATGAGCAGTTCTTC
.	TRBV20-1	few	TRBJ1-5	CSASPGAGQPQHF	TGCAGTGCCAGTCCAGGGGCAGGACAGCCCCAGCATTTT
TRBD1	TRBV6-2/TRBV6-3	.	TRBJ2-1	CASRSTGKNEQFF	TGTGCCAGCAGATCGACAGGGAAAAATGAGCAGTTCTTC
.	TRBV6-1	.	TRBJ1-5	CASSEARAQPQHF	TGTGCCAGCAGTGAAGCTCGGGCTCAGCCCCAGCATTTT
.	TRBV20-1	few	TRBJ2-3	CSGGEDLTDTQYF	TGCAGTGGAGGAGAGGATCTCACAGATACGCAGTATTTT
.	TRBV5-6	few	TRBJ1-2	CASSLGQVSGYTF	TGTGCCAGCAGCTTGGGCCAGGTATCTGGCTACACCTTC
.	TRBV25-1	few	TRBJ2-7	CASSGDTGLVQYF	TGTGCCAGCAGTGGGGACACGGGGCTGGTGCAGTACTTC
TRBD1	TRBV29-1	.	TRBJ1-1	CSVERDRGQVNTEAFF	TGCAGCGTTGAGCGGGACAGGGGGCAGGTGAACACTGAAGCTTTCTTT
TRBD1	TRBV27	many	TRBJ2-5	CASSLGQGAFQETQYF	TGTGCCAGCAGCTTAGGACAGGGGGCGTTCCAAGAGACCCAGTACTTC
.	TRBV5-1	.	TRBJ1-1	CASSSRVGDGTEAFF	TGCGCCAGCAGCTCCCGGGTGGGGGATGGCACTGAAGCTTTCTTT
.	TRBV5-4	few	TRBJ2-5	CASSLRESETQYF	TGTGCCAGCAGCTTGCGGGAGTCGGAGACCCAGTACTTC
TRBD2	TRBV28	.	TRBJ2-7	CATRLAYEQYF	TGTGCCACCCGACTAGCTTACGAGCAGTACTTC
TRBD1	TRBV20-1	.	TRBJ2-1	CSAGNRDRVYNEQFF	TGCAGTGCTGGAAACCGGGACAGGGTCTACAATGAGCAGTTCTTC
TRBD1	TRBV28	few	TRBJ2-7	CASGQGWIREQYF	TGTGCCAGCGGACAGGGATGGATCCGCGAGCAGTACTTC
.	TRBV4-1	.	TRBJ1-1	CASSRLQVQNTEAFF	TGCGCCAGCAGCCGGCTACAGGTTCAAAACACTGAAGCTTTCTTT
TRBD2	TRBV6-1	many	TRBJ2-1	CASRVAGVNNEQFF	TGTGCCAGCAGAGTAGCGGGAGTAAACAATGAGCAGTTCTTC
.	TRBV7-8	.	TRBJ2-7	CASSSGRDPGTREEYF	TGTGCCAGCAGCAGCGGACGGGACCCAGGGACGCGTGAAGAGTACTTC
.	TRBV5-1	few	TRBJ2-3	CASSIRDLTDTQYF	TGCGCCAGCAGCATCCGGGACCTCACAGATACGCAGTATTTT
.	TRBV10-3	.	TRBJ2-2	CAIGTPNTGELFF	TGTGCCATCGGGACACCGAACACCGGGGAGCTGTTTTTT
.	TRBV6-2/TRBV6-3	.	TRBJ2-7	CASNYPDFSYEQYF	TGTGCCAGCAATTACCCGGACTTCTCCTACGAGCAGTACTTC
.	TRBV6-6	few	TRBJ2-6	CASSFKGAGANVLTF	TGTGCCAGCAGTTTCAAGGGAGCTGGGGCCAACGTCCTGACTTTC
.	TRBV29-1	many	TRBJ2-7	CSVAGPPYEQYF	TGCAGCGTTGCCGGGCCCCCCTACGAGCAGTACTTC
TRBD1	TRBV29-1	.	TRBJ2-7	CSVYRGYEQYF	TGCAGCGTTTACAGGGGGTACGAGCAGTACTTC
.	TRBV5-1	many	TRBJ2-1	CASSWRTENNEQFF	TGCGCCAGCAGCTGGAGAACAGAAAACAATGAGCAGTTCTTC
.	TRBV15	few	TRBJ1-3	CATSRGSGNTIYF	TGTGCCACCAGCAGGGGATCTGGAAACACCATATATTTT
.	TRBV29-1	.	TRBJ2-2	CSVGATGELFF	TGCAGCGTTGGTGCCACCGGGGAGCTGTTTTTT
.	TRBV6-2/TRBV6-3	.	TRBJ2-1	CASSSIAGVAANEQFF	TGTGCCAGCAGTTCAATCGCTGGCGTAGCCGCTAACGAGCAGTTCTTC
.	TRBV9	.	TRBJ2-1	CASSVGAAQRYNEQFF	TGTGCCAGCAGCGTAGGGGCAGCGCAACGTTACAATGAGCAGTTCTTC
TRBD2	TRBV7-6	.	TRBJ2-3	CASSLGTSGPTDTQYF	TGTGCCAGCAGCTTAGGGACTAGCGGGCCAACAGATACGCAGTATTTT
TRBD2	TRBV5-1	.	TRBJ2-7	CASRASGFYEQYF	TGCGCCAGCAGGGCTAGCGGGTTCTACGAGCAGTACTTC
TRBD1	TRBV29-1	.	TRBJ1-6	CSVEEGTGDRNSPLHF	TGCAGCGTTGAAGAAGGGACAGGGGACCGCAATTCACCCCTCCACTTT
.	TRBV6-2/TRBV6-3	few	TRBJ2-7	CASSRTDSYEQYF	TGTGCCAGCAGTCGGACAGACTCCTACGAGCAGTACTTC
TRBD2	TRBV29-1	.	TRBJ2-3	CSVENRGGAYPDTQYF	TGCAGCGTTGAAAACCGCGGGGGAGCCTACCCAGATACGCAGTATTTT
TRBD2	TRBV20-1	.	TRBJ2-3	CSAGLAGTDTQYF	TGCAGTGCTGGGCTAGCGGGCACAGATACGCAGTATTTT
TRBD1	TRBV7-8	.	TRBJ2-7	CASSLRDRAYEQYF	TGTGCCAGCAGCCTCCGGGACAGGGCCTACGAGCAGTACTTC
TRBD2	TRBV3-1	few	TRBJ2-7	CASRPAGGRSEQYF	TGTGCCAGCAGACCAGCGGGAGGGAGGAGCGAGCAGTACTTC
TRBD2	TRBV11-2	.	TRBJ2-5	CASSLGLAGKETQYF	TGTGCCAGCAGCTTAGGGCTAGCGGGTAAAGAGACCCAGTACTTC
TRBD2	TRBV6-2/TRBV6-3	.	TRBJ2-5	CASTGGLAGVETQYF	TGTGCCAGCACCGGGGGACTAGCGGGAGTTGAGACCCAGTACTTC
.	TRBV10-2	many	TRBJ2-7	CASSDRFEQYF	TGCGCCAGCAGTGATAGATTCGAGCAGTACTTC
.	TRBV7-2	.	TRBJ2-5	CASSLDVGQETQYF	TGTGCCAGCAGCTTAGACGTGGGCCAAGAGACCCAGTACTTC
TRBD1	TRBV27	.	TRBJ1-4	CASRRTGSEKLFF	TGTGCCAGCAGGCGGACAGGTTCAGAAAAACTGTTTTTT
.	TRBV3-1	many	TRBJ2-1	CATLGQNEQFF	TGTGCCACCCTGGGGCAGAATGAGCAGTTCTTC
.	TRBV5-1	few	TRBJ2-1	CASSFTSGSNEQFF	TGCGCCAGCAGCTTTACGTCAGGGAGCAATGAGCAGTTCTTC
.	TRBV12-3/TRBV12-4	.	TRBJ1-4	CASSPWGGDEKLFF	TGTGCCAGCAGTCCTTGGGGAGGGGATGAAAAACTGTTTTTT
TRBD1	TRBV29-1	few	TRBJ1-2	CSVRTGGSYGYTF	TGCAGCGTAAGGACAGGGGGCAGCTATGGCTACACCTTC
.	TRBV11-2	.	TRBJ2-2	CASSLDLMNTGELFF	TGTGCCAGCAGCTTAGACCTAATGAACACCGGGGAGCTGTTTTTT
TRBD1	TRBV14	.	TRBJ2-1	CASSHLPGQGSGRSYNEQFF	TGTGCCAGCAGCCACCTCCCGGGACAGGGCTCCGGACGCTCCTACAATGAGCAGTTCTTC
TRBD2	TRBV7-6	few	TRBJ2-1	CASSLSFRGRVDNEQFF	TGTGCCAGCAGCTTAAGCTTTCGCGGGAGGGTGGACAATGAGCAGTTCTTC
TRBD1	TRBV10-3	.	TRBJ2-1	CAIRTGTGGFNEQFF	TGTGCCATCAGAACCGGGACAGGGGGCTTCAATGAGCAGTTCTTC
.	TRBV6-1	.	TRBJ1-6	CASSPQDSPGHF	TGTGCCAGCAGTCCCCAAGATTCACCTGGACACTTT
TRBD1	TRBV6-1	.	TRBJ1-5	CASSPDRSSNQPQHF	TGTGCCAGCAGCCCGGACAGGTCTAGCAATCAGCCCCAGCATTTT
.	TRBV12-5	.	TRBJ1-3	CASGPPGRAGNTIYF	TGTGCTAGTGGTCCGCCCGGACGGGCTGGAAACACCATATATTTT
.	TRBV9	many	TRBJ2-2	CASSVSGTGELFF	TGTGCCAGCAGCGTAAGCGGCACCGGGGAGCTGTTTTTT
.	TRBV28	.	TRBJ1-1	CASRHYLANTEAFF	TGTGCCAGCAGACATTACCTAGCGAACACTGAAGCTTTCTTT